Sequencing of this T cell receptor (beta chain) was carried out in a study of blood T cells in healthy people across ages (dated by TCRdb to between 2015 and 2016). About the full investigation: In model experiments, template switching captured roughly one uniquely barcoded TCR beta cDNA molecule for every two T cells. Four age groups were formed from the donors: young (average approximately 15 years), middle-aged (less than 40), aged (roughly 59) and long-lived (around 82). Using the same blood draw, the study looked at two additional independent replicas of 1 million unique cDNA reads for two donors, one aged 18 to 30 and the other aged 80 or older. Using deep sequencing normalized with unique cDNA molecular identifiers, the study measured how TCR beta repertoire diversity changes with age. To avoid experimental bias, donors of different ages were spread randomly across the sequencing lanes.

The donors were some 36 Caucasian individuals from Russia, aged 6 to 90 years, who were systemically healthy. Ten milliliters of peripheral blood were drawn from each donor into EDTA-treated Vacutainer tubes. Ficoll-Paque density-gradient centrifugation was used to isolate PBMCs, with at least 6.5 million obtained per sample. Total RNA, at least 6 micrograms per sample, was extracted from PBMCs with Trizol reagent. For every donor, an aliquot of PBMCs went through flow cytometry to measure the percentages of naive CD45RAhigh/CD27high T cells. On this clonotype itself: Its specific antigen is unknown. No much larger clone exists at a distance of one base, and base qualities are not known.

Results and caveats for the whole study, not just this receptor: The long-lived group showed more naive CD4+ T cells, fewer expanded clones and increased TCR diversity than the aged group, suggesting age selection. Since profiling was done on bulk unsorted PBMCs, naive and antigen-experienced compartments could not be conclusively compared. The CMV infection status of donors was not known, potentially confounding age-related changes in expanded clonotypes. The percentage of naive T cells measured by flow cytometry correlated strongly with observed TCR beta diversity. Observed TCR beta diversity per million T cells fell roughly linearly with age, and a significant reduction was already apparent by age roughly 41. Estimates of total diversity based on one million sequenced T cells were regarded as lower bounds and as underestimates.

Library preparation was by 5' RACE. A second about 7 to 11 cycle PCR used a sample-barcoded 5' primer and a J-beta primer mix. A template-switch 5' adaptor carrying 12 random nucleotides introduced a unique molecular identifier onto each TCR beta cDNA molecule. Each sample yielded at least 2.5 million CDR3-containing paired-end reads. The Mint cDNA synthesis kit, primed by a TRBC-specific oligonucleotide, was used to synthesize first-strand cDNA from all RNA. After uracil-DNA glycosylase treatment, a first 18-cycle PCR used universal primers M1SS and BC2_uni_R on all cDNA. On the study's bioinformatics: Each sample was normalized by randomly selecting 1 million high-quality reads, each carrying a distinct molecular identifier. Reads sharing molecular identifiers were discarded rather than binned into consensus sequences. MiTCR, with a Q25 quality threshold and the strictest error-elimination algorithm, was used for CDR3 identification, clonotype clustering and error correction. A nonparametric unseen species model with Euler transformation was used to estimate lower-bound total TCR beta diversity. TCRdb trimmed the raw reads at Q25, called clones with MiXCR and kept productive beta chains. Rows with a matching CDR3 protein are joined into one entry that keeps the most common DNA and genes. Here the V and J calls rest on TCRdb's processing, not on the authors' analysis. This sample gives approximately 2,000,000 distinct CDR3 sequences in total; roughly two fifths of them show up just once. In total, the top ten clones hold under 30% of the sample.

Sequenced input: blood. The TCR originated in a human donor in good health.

Here the CDR3 is given as CASSTPSDGVSNQPQHF. The DNA sequence is as follows: TGTGCCAGCAGCACCCCTTCCGACGGAGTTAGCAATCAGCCCCAGCATTTT. Recombination linked TRBV6-2 or TRBV6-3 to TRBJ1-5, with no confidently assigned D gene. Sequences MNHEY (CDR1) and SVGEGT (CDR2) are obtained from the germline V gene. There are 17 amino acids in the CDR3, from cysteine to phenylalanine inclusive. Only the CDR3 region is kept as DNA, spanning 51 bases read in frame from base 1. Trimming costs V 6 bases and J 0 bases, and their ends lie 18 bases apart.